This T cell receptor (beta chain) appears in the sequencing data of a study of T-cell memory formation after mild COVID-19. Background on the study: Largely, TCR clusters stayed within a single donor. Study outcomes and limitations: Mainly in CM and EM were contracting CD4+ clones; CD8+ were in EMRA. Second-wave clones reaching peak frequency on day 37 lacked confirmed SARS-CoV-2 specificity. There were some responding clones in pre-infection memory, which suggested that cross-reactive memory had joined.

TCRdb reanalysed the 5' RACE reads using MiXCR and keeps one entry per CDR3 protein. The sample lists 540,000 or so distinct CDR3 sequences; just over 20% were seen once. The CDR3 spans 17 residues. CDR1 is LGHNA and CDR2 is YNFKEQ in the germline V gene. Germline trimming cut 1 base from V and 2 bases from J; bases unmatched to any gene: 8. In its sample, this clonotype was seen a few times. Its specificity is not known. This TCR came from an adult woman who had mild COVID-19 (a few samples of this study predate the infection). Cell type and time point are not known. What was sequenced was PBMCs or a T cell subset sorted from them (not recorded which). The rearrangement joins TRBV4-2 to TRBJ1-1; 9 nucleotides line up with TRBD1. CDR3 residues: CASSQGHGGQGNTEAFF. The CDR3 nucleotides are TGTGCCAGCAGCCAAGGGCATGGGGGACAGGGAAACACTGAAGCTTTCTTT.